These 25 T cell receptor beta chains came from one sample sequenced in a study of blood T cell repertoires in COVID-19. Clones were read by immunoSEQ multiplex PCR, and TCRdb kept only the in-frame ones, dropping some. Of hundreds of thousands of clones listed, around 86% are singletons. The sequencing input was peripheral blood. The receptors were gathered from a woman in her twenties or thirties with active or convalescent COVID-19.

V usage is TRBV27 and J usage is TRBJ2-1, with D unresolved. The CDR3 contains 12 residues. Germline V CDR1 and CDR2: MNHEY, SMNVEV (reference sequence). The ends were cut back, 4 bases at V and 7 bases at J, with 8 bases in the middle. CDR3 nucleotide sequence: TGTGCCAGCAGTTCCCTATTTAATGAGCAGTTCTTC. Translated: CASSSLFNEQFF.

J is TRBJ1-2 and V is TRBV7-9, with D possibly being TRBD1 (6 bases). CDR3 length equals 13 residues. V lost 6 bases to trimming and J lost 4 bases, with 12 bases between them. Germline values: CDR1 SEHNR, CDR2 FQNEAQ (reference sequence). CDR3: CASRPQGSYGYTF. The CDR3 DNA follows: TGTGCCAGCAGGCCTCAGGGGAGCTATGGCTACACCTTC. The variable domain in full, with the rest retrieved from reference TRBV7-9 and TRBJ1-2, is DTGVSQNPRHKITKRGQNVTFRCDPISEHNRLYWYRQTLGQGPEFLTYFQNEAQLEKSRLLSDRFSAERPKGSFSTLEIQRTEQGDSAMYLCASRPQGSYGYTFGSGTRLTVV.

The rearrangement links TRBV10-2 to TRBJ1-3, with D hard to call. The CDR3 sequence is 14 residues long. The ends were cut back, 8 bases at V and 0 bases at J, with 11 bases in the middle. Germline V gene lookup returns CDR1 WSHSY and CDR2 SAAADI. CDR3 protein: CASESSSSGNTIYF. As DNA, the CDR3 is TGCGCCAGCGAGTCCTCGAGCTCTGGAAACACCATATATTTT.

The chain is built from TRBV2 and TRBJ1-1; D is uncertain. V was clipped by 7 bases and J by 1 base, with 7 bases between them. The CDR3 is made up of 12 amino acids. CDR1 is SNHLY, CDR2 FYNNEI, per germline. The CDR3 loop reads CASTRGNTEAFF. For the CDR3, the DNA is TGTGCCAGCACGCGTGGGAACACTGAAGCTTTCTTT.

The chain combines TRBV7-2 with TRBJ2-4; 8 bases align to TRBD2. V gave up 5 bases and J gave up 6 bases; unmatched junction bases: 15. The CDR3 consists of 17 residues. Germline lookup yields CDR1 SGHTA and CDR2 FQGNSA. DNA for the CDR3: TGTGCCAGCAGCCCACGGGGGGGGCGAGCGTCCGGAAACATTCAGTACTTC. It translates to CASSPRGGRASGNIQYF.

Note on this clone: In the same sample, other DNA sequences code for this CDR3. The V call is TRBV29-1, the J call TRBJ1-1; no firm D call. This CDR3 is 12 amino acids long. Germline CDR1 and CDR2: SQVTM and ANQGSEA. Trimming stripped 3 bases from V and 2 bases from J, with 7 bases between. The CDR3 coding sequence is TGCAGCGTTGATAGGAGTAACACTGAAGCTTTCTTT. It encodes CSVDRSNTEAFF.

The chain joins TRBV7-8 to TRBJ1-6, with TRBD1 matching 8 bases. The V and J ends lost 4 bases and 6 bases, in that order; junction bases with no gene match: 2. Germline V gives CDR1 SGHVS, CDR2 FQNEAQ. There are 14 residues in the CDR3. The CDR3 DNA reads TGTGCCAGCAGCTCCGGACAGGGTAATTCACCCCTCCACTTT. Encoded protein: CASSSGQGNSPLHF.

The chain links TRBV29-1 to TRBJ2-5; a weak D match, TRBD1 (5 bases). The V gene lost 7 bases and the J gene lost 7 bases, with 13 bases spanning the gap. Germline CDR1 is SQVTM and CDR2 is ANQGSEA. CDR3 length: 11 amino acids. CDR3 residues: CSAPTGRTQYF. CDR3 bases: TGCAGCGCCCCAACAGGACGGACCCAGTACTTC.

The rearrangement links TRBV3-1 (or the pseudogene TRBV3-2) to TRBJ1-2; a weak D match, TRBD1 (6 bases). CDR1 LGHDT and CDR2 YNNKEL come from the germline V gene (reference sequence). V gave up 4 bases and J gave up 0 bases, with 15 bases separating them. The CDR3 extends over 16 amino acids. CDR3 DNA: TGTGCCAGCAGCCCGCCCGGGACACGAGCTAACTATGGCTACACCTTC. Amino acids: CASSPPGTRANYGYTF.

This clone appeared once. The chain carries TRBV6-5 and TRBJ1-5; the D is unclear. The V gene's germline CDR1 is MNHEY and CDR2 SVGAGI. V shed 5 bases and J shed 2 bases, with 13 bases lying between them. This CDR3 spans 15 amino acids. CDR3 sequence (DNA): TGTGCCAGCAGTCGAAGTCCCGGGGGCAATCAGCCCCAGCATTTT. Its translation: CASSRSPGGNQPQHF.

V gene TRBV4-1 combines with J gene TRBJ2-1, with TRBD2 as a possible D gene (6 bases). The germline gives CDR1 MGHRA, CDR2 YSYEKL. CDR3 length: 15 amino acids. V was trimmed by 2 bases and J by 7 bases, leaving 15 bases between them. The CDR3 DNA is TGCGCCAGCAGCCAAACGGGGAGGACGTTGAATGAGCAGTTCTTC. It yields the protein CASSQTGRTLNEQFF.

The chain joins TRBV18 to TRBJ1-1, with D perhaps TRBD1 (6 bases). The CDR3 consists of 16 residues. Per germline, CDR1 KGHSH and CDR2 LQKENI. Trimming removed 5 bases from V and 1 base from J, with 17 bases in between. CDR3 sequence: CASSIQTGTTNTEAFF. CDR3 in DNA: TGTGCCAGCTCAATTCAAACCGGGACAACGAACACTGAAGCTTTCTTT.

The V gene is TRBV5-8, the J gene TRBJ2-7; weak D call: TRBD2 (6 bases). CDR3 size: 16 residues. CDR1 is SGHTS and CDR2 is YDEGEE in the germline V gene. V lost 4 bases, J lost 5 bases, and 22 bases lay in between. For the CDR3, the DNA is TGTGCCAGCAGCCGCGGGGACCCCTGGGCCCACCACGAGCAGTACTTC. Its translation is CASSRGDPWAHHEQYF.

The rearrangement joins TRBV9 to TRBJ2-2; D call uncertain. Trimming pared 4 bases from V and 1 base from J, leaving 5 bases between. CDR3 length: 13 residues. CDR1 SGDLS and CDR2 YYNGEE come from the germline V gene. The CDR3 DNA reads TGTGCCAGCAGCTTACAGAACACCGGGGAGCTGTTTTTT. Encoded protein: CASSLQNTGELFF.

CDR3 sequence: CASSQGASGGPWEQYF. CDR3 bases: TGCGCCAGCAGCCAGGGTGCTAGCGGGGGGCCATGGGAGCAGTACTTC. This sequence joins TRBV4-1 and TRBJ2-7, with 11 nucleotides matching TRBD2. Germline lookup yields CDR1 MGHRA and CDR2 YSYEKL. V was pared by 3 bases and J by 7 bases, with 11 bases of the junction left unmatched. The CDR3 has 16 amino acids.

The rearrangement links TRBV6-5 to TRBJ2-7, with TRBD1 as a possible D gene (6 bases). CDR1 and CDR2 (germline): MNHEY, SVGAGI. The CDR3 is 15 amino acids. V lost 0 bases to trimming and J lost 5 bases, with 14 bases between them. The CDR3: CASSYSSGAINEQYF. DNA of the CDR3: TGTGCCAGCAGTTACTCGTCAGGGGCGATCAACGAGCAGTACTTC.

This clone was recorded only once. CDR3 residues: CASSLQGTTEAFF. CDR3 nucleotide sequence: TGCGCCAGCAGCTTACAGGGTACGACTGAAGCTTTCTTT. This chain uses TRBV5-1 with TRBJ1-1, with D maybe TRBD1 (6 bases). This CDR3 has 13 residues. Trimming cost V 2 bases and J 5 bases, with 10 bases left between them. Germline CDR1 is SGHRS and CDR2 is YFSETQ.

This clone was recorded once. The sample carries other DNA sequences with the same CDR3. The V gene is TRBV29-1, the J gene TRBJ2-7, with a possible D match to TRBD1 (6 bases). The CDR3 length is 11 residues. The V end lost 6 bases, the J end lost 4 bases, and 10 bases lay between the germline ends. CDR1 is SQVTM and CDR2 is ANQGSEA in the germline V gene. CDR3 nucleotides: TGCAGCGTCGGCACAGGGTACGAGCAGTACTTC. This translates into CSVGTGYEQYF.

Written as DNA, the CDR3 is TGTGCCAGCAGTGAGGCGGGCAGTAGCAATCAGCCCCAGCATTTT. Translation: CASSEAGSSNQPQHF. V gene TRBV2 combines with J gene TRBJ1-5; no definite D call. The CDR3 extends over 15 amino acids. The V gene lost 3 bases and the J gene lost 0 bases, with 9 bases spanning the gap. CDR1 SNHLY and CDR2 FYNNEI come from the germline V gene.

The gene calls are TRBV2 and TRBJ2-4; D not certain. Looked up from germline, CDR1 is SNHLY and CDR2 is FYNNEI. Trimming took off 7 bases at V and 8 bases at J, with 12 bases between the two ends. The CDR3 extends over 12 amino acids. The CDR3 is CASTPYSDIQYF. Here the CDR3 DNA reads TGTGCCAGCACTCCGTATTCCGACATTCAGTACTTC.

The sample holds a few counts of this clone. V and J are TRBV6-2 or TRBV6-3 and TRBJ2-1, with a possible D match to TRBD2 (5 bases). CDR1 and CDR2 from the germline V gene are MNHEY and SVGEGT. This CDR3 region has 16 residues. With 4 bases removed from V and 2 bases from J, the gap between germline ends came to 15 bases. The CDR3 DNA follows: TGTGCCAGCAGTTTCCCTCCTGTACTAGCCTACAATGAGCAGTTCTTC. It is translated as CASSFPPVLAYNEQFF.

This clone was found once. The chain links TRBV5-6 to TRBJ1-2; maybe TRBD1 (5 bases). Germline V gene lookup returns CDR1 SGHDT and CDR2 YYEEEE. V was pared by 3 bases and J by 10 bases, with 13 bases between. CDR3 length: 12 residues. The CDR3: CASSSGTRVYTF. The CDR3, as DNA: TGTGCCAGCAGCTCCGGGACTAGGGTCTACACCTTC.

V gene TRBV12-3 or TRBV12-4 combines with J gene TRBJ1-5; tentatively, D is TRBD1 (6 bases). The V end lost 5 bases, the J end lost 9 bases, and 11 bases lay between the germline ends. This CDR3 has 12 residues. CDR3 in DNA: TGTGCCAGCAGTCCAGGGGTTCGGCCCCAGCATTTT. Its translation is CASSPGVRPQHF.

The gene calls are TRBV4-1 and TRBJ1-1, with a tentative D call TRBD1 (5 bases). The CDR3 has 15 residues. From germline, CDR1 is MGHRA and CDR2 YSYEKL. The V end was cut by 1 base, the J end by 6 bases, with 15 bases between. DNA of the CDR3: TGCGCCAGCAGCCAAGTTCGTCAGGGCCACTCTGAAGCTTTCTTT. Translated, it gives CASSQVRQGHSEAFF.

At least ten counts were recorded for this clone. The DNA for the CDR3 is TGTGCCAGCAGCTTCGGGACTGGGAACACCGGGGAGCTGTTTTTT. It encodes CASSFGTGNTGELFF. The gene calls are TRBV7-2 and TRBJ2-2; possibly TRBD2 for D (6 bases). Between the trimmed V and J ends, which lost 3 bases and 1 base, there was a span of 9 bases. CDR3 length equals 15 residues. Germline V lookup: CDR1 SGHTA, CDR2 FQGNSA.